The rows below give T cell receptor beta chains drawn from one sample of a study of T-cell reconstitution after alpha-beta-depleted transplantation in children. TCRdb reprocessed the PCR reads via MiXCR and lists one record per CDR3 protein. The table shows about 980,000 distinct CDR3 sequences, with about 29% occurring only once. This specimen consisted of PBMCs, mostly from graft donor cells, obtained 360 days after TCRalphabeta/CD19-depleted stem cell transplant. The receptors here all came from a boy younger than two who had a stem cell transplant for SCID, so the T cells may come from the graft donor. CDR3s include the opening cysteine and the closing phenylalanine or tryptophan. The D gene is left open where the match is weak. Clone size is shown for a subset of rows, as once, few, many or a class of expanded clone.

J | size | V | D | DNA | CDR3
TRBJ2-1 | . | TRBV5-1 | TRBD2 | TGCGCCAGCAGCACCAGCGGGGGGGCGTGGTTCTTC | CASSTSGGAWFF
TRBJ2-7 | . | TRBV4-3 | . | TGCGCCAGCAGCCAAGATACCGAAGGCCCTGGGAACGAGCAGTACTTC | CASSQDTEGPGNEQYF
TRBJ2-3 | few | TRBV9 | . | TGTGCCAGCAGCGTAACCGGTAGGACTACAGATACGCAGTATTTT | CASSVTGRTTDTQYF
TRBJ2-1 | few | TRBV5-1 | . | TGCGCCAGCAGCTTGGCCGCAGAATACAATGAGCAGTTCTTC | CASSLAAEYNEQFF
TRBJ2-1 | few | TRBV25-1 | . | TGTGCCAGCAGTGCCGCCCCCGGCGTTTACTACAATGAGCAGTTCTTC | CASSAAPGVYYNEQFF
TRBJ2-1 | . | TRBV2 | . | TGTGCCAGCAGTGAGGTAGCTTTATCCAATGAGCAGTTCTTC | CASSEVALSNEQFF
TRBJ1-1 | . | TRBV7-6 | TRBD1 | TGTGCCAGCAGCCCTGACAGGGGGCGGAGGGCTTTCTTT | CASSPDRGRRAFF
TRBJ1-2 | . | TRBV6-1 | TRBD1 | TGTGCCAGCACTGCGGGACAGGGGGGATTGGAAACCTTC | CASTAGQGGLETF
TRBJ2-3 | . | TRBV5-1 | TRBD2 | TGCGCCAGCAGCTCGCGGGGGACCCTCATAGATACGCAGTATTTT | CASSSRGTLIDTQYF
TRBJ2-2 | . | TRBV7-9 | . | TGTGCCAGCAGCAGCGCCGGGACAACGAACACCGGGGAGCTGTTTTTT | CASSSAGTTNTGELFF
TRBJ2-2 | . | TRBV6-5 | . | TGTGCCAGCAGTTACAAGGGGGCCGGGGAGCTGTTTTTT | CASSYKGAGELFF
TRBJ2-7 | few | TRBV6-1 | TRBD1 | TGTGCCAGCAGACCGACCGGGACAGGGGGCGAGCAGTACTTC | CASRPTGTGGEQYF
TRBJ2-7 | few | TRBV5-1 | . | TGCGCCAGCAGCTTGGTGGGGGCTTACTCGTACTACGAGCAGTACTTC | CASSLVGAYSYYEQYF
TRBJ2-3 | . | TRBV5-1 | . | TGCGCCAGCAGCCGAACCCCGGGACATAGCACAGATACGCAGTATTTT | CASSRTPGHSTDTQYF
TRBJ2-7 | few | TRBV4-1 | . | TGCGCCAGCAGCCAAGTTAGCGGTAGCTCCTACGAGCAGTACTTC | CASSQVSGSSYEQYF
TRBJ2-7 | . | TRBV6-1 | . | TGTGCCAGCAGATTTTACGGGGAATCCACCTACGAGCAGTACTTC | CASRFYGESTYEQYF
TRBJ1-1 | few | TRBV10-3 | . | TGTGCCATCAGTTATGAGGGGGGGAACACTGAAGCTTTCTTT | CAISYEGGNTEAFF
TRBJ1-1 | . | TRBV20-1 | . | TGCAGTGCTAGAGACTTGACTGAAGCTTTCTTT | CSARDLTEAFF
TRBJ2-7 | . | TRBV5-1 | TRBD1 | TGCGCCAGCAGCTTGGAACAGGGGGCCGACGAGCAGTACTTC | CASSLEQGADEQYF
TRBJ1-2 | few | TRBV20-1 | . | TGCAGTGCTAGAGTTCGGCGGCAAGGAGCTAACTATGGCTACACCTTC | CSARVRRQGANYGYTF
TRBJ2-1 | many | TRBV24-1 | . | TGTGCCACCAAGCCGGATACCCGTGATGAGCAGTTCTTC | CATKPDTRDEQFF
TRBJ1-4 | few | TRBV12-3/TRBV12-4 | . | TGTGCCAGCAGTTTACTAGGACAGCCTAATGAAAAACTGTTTTTT | CASSLLGQPNEKLFF
TRBJ2-1 | . | TRBV4-1 | . | TGCGCCAGCAGCCAAGAGAACGTACCGGGGGCTCAGCAGTTCTTC | CASSQENVPGAQQFF
TRBJ2-5 | . | TRBV4-1 | . | TGCGCCAGCAGCCAAGATACCGGGCCCCTAGGGGAGACCCAGTACTTC | CASSQDTGPLGETQYF
TRBJ2-5 | . | TRBV12-3/TRBV12-4 | . | TGTGCCAGCAGTTCAACCAAACAGGGCCCTACCCAAGAGACCCAGTACTTC | CASSSTKQGPTQETQYF
TRBJ2-2 | . | TRBV4-2 | TRBD2 | TGTGCCAGCAGCCAAGATATGGGGATAGCGGGGGGGTCCGGGGAGCTGTTTTTT | CASSQDMGIAGGSGELFF
TRBJ1-6 | . | TRBV27 | TRBD1 | TGTGCCAGCAGTTGGCAGGGGGCCGCATATAATTCACCCCTCCACTTT | CASSWQGAAYNSPLHF
TRBJ2-2 | . | TRBV24-1 | . | TGTGCCACCAGTGGGCCGTTGAACACCGGGGAGCTGTTTTTT | CATSGPLNTGELFF
TRBJ2-3 | . | TRBV20-1 | . | TGCAGTGCTAGTACTGCCACAGATACGCAGTATTTT | CSASTATDTQYF
TRBJ2-3 | . | TRBV20-1 | . | TGCAGTGCTAGACCATCTGAAGGGGCCCAGACAGATACGCAGTATTTT | CSARPSEGAQTDTQYF
TRBJ1-3 | few | TRBV5-8 | . | TGTGCCAGCAGAAGGGACCTAACGATCTCTGGAAACACCATATATTTT | CASRRDLTISGNTIYF
TRBJ2-3 | . | TRBV4-3 | . | TGCGCCAGCAGCCAAGAGGCTAGCGCAGGAGATACGCAGTATTTT | CASSQEASAGDTQYF
TRBJ2-3 | . | TRBV4-1 | TRBD1 | TGCGCCAGCAGCCAAAGGACAGGGGAGGAACTGGGCACAGATACGCAGTATTTT | CASSQRTGEELGTDTQYF
TRBJ2-2 | few | TRBV29-1 | TRBD1 | TGCAGCATCCGGACAGGGACCGGAGTCACCGGGGAGCTGTTTTTT | CSIRTGTGVTGELFF
TRBJ1-2 | . | TRBV5-1 | . | TGCGCCAGCAGCACGGGAGTCTATGGCTACACCTTC | CASSTGVYGYTF
TRBJ2-4 | . | TRBV5-1 | . | TGCGCCAGCAGCTTCGTGGAGGGGGCGAGGAAAAACATTCAGTACTTC | CASSFVEGARKNIQYF
TRBJ2-7 | . | TRBV20-1 | TRBD1 | TGCAGTGCAGGGGAAGGGGGCCGGGGATCCTACGAGCAGTACTTC | CSAGEGGRGSYEQYF
TRBJ1-1 | many | TRBV5-1 | . | TGCGCCAGCAGCTTGGGCCCGAACACTGAAGCTTTCTTT | CASSLGPNTEAFF
TRBJ2-7 | . | TRBV3-1 | . | TGTGCCAGCAGCCAAGTCCACCGTCTCGGAACCTACGAGCAGTACTTC | CASSQVHRLGTYEQYF
TRBJ1-1 | once | TRBV5-6 | . | TGTGCCAGCAGCTTGGGCTTCGGAGCGAACACTGAAGCTTTCTTT | CASSLGFGANTEAFF
TRBJ2-1 | . | TRBV27 | . | TGTGCCAGCAGTTCGGAAGAGGTTGGGCTATACAATGAGCAGTTCTTC | CASSSEEVGLYNEQFF
TRBJ2-3 | . | TRBV20-1 | . | TGCAGTGCCAGCCTCTCGGGGAGGGATACGCAGTATTTT | CSASLSGRDTQYF
TRBJ2-3 | . | TRBV12-3/TRBV12-4 | TRBD2 | TGTGCCAGCAGTCGACTAGCGGGGGGGCCGGGGGGAGATACGCAGTATTTT | CASSRLAGGPGGDTQYF
TRBJ2-7 | . | TRBV29-1 | TRBD1 | TGCAGCGTGGCTGATGGACAGGGACTTAGGGAGCAGTACTTC | CSVADGQGLREQYF
TRBJ2-7 | . | TRBV2 | TRBD2 | TGTGCCAGCAGTGAAAAGGCATCGGGACTAGTCTCCACCTACGAGCAGTACTTC | CASSEKASGLVSTYEQYF
TRBJ1-3 | . | TRBV20-1 | . | TGCAGTGCGAGACAGAGAGTGGGAGGAAACACCATATATTTT | CSARQRVGGNTIYF
TRBJ2-7 | few | TRBV9 | . | TGTGCCAGCAGCGTAGGGGGTCTGGGATCAATTCACGAGCAGTACTTC | CASSVGGLGSIHEQYF
TRBJ2-1 | . | TRBV5-6 | . | TGTGCCAGCAGCCCTATCGGGTGGAGCGATGAGCAGTTCTTC | CASSPIGWSDEQFF
TRBJ1-1 | once | TRBV7-2 | . | TGTGCCAGCACCCCCAGGCGACCTATGAACACTGAAGCTTTCTTT | CASTPRRPMNTEAFF
TRBJ2-7 | few | TRBV7-9 | . | TGTGCCAGCAGCTCCGGACCGTCCCAATCCTACGAGCAGTACTTC | CASSSGPSQSYEQYF
TRBJ2-1 | . | TRBV10-3 | . | TGTGCCATCAGTGAAGGGGGACGACCCTACAATGAGCAGTTCTTC | CAISEGGRPYNEQFF
TRBJ1-2 | few | TRBV6-5 | TRBD1 | TGTGCCAGCGGGGGCACAGGGGTCAAAGCTAACTATGGCTACACCTTC | CASGGTGVKANYGYTF
TRBJ1-1 | . | TRBV4-1 | TRBD1 | TGCGCCAGCAGCCAAGCTGGACAGGGGTTCGCTGAAGCTTTCTTT | CASSQAGQGFAEAFF